The 5 T cell receptor beta chains below all came from one sample that was sequenced in a study of blood T cell repertoires in COVID-19. Clones were read by immunoSEQ multiplex PCR, and TCRdb kept only the in-frame ones, dropping some. The sample shows 210,000 or so clones, 75% to 90% of them seen only once. Sequencing used peripheral blood. These receptors all stem from a woman aged 40 to 55 with acute or convalescent COVID-19.

The chain is built from TRBV9 and TRBJ2-5; 7 bases align to TRBD2. The V gene's germline CDR1 is SGDLS and CDR2 YYNGEE. CDR3 length: 16 amino acids. Trimming removed 4 bases from V and 2 bases from J; junction bases left unmatched: 11. The CDR3: CASSPGSLAAQETQYF. CDR3 DNA sequence: TGTGCCAGCAGCCCTGGTTCCCTAGCGGCTCAAGAGACCCAGTACTTC.

The rearrangement uses TRBV24-1 and TRBJ1-2, with 10 nucleotides matching TRBD1. The CDR3 spans 15 residues. Germline V gene data show CDR1 as KGHDR and CDR2 as SFDVKD. V shed 2 bases and J 2 bases; nucleotides not matched to a gene: 1. CDR3 region: CATSDSGQGNYGYTF. As DNA, the CDR3 is TGTGCCACCAGTGATTCGGGACAGGGGAACTATGGCTACACCTTC.

This sequence joins TRBV9 and TRBJ2-3; 10 nucleotides line up with TRBD2. Per the germline V gene, CDR1 is SGDLS and CDR2 is YYNGEE. CDR3 length: 19 amino acids. Germline trimming cut 2 bases from V and 0 bases from J; bases unmatched to any gene: 12. The CDR3 DNA reads TGTGCCAGCAGCGTGGCTAGCGGGGGCCCTTCCCTCAGCACAGATACGCAGTATTTT. Protein product: CASSVASGGPSLSTDTQYF. Looking up the rest from reference TRBV9 and TRBJ2-3 gives the full variable domain: DSGVTQTPKHLITATGQRVTLRCSPRSGDLSVYWYQQSLDQGLQFLIQYYNGEERAKGNILERFSAQQFPDLHSELNLSSLELGDSALYFCASSVASGGPSLSTDTQYFGPGTRLTVL.

The rearrangement uses TRBV25-1 and TRBJ1-1, with D tentatively TRBD1 (6 bases). This CDR3 is 14 amino acids long. Deletions cut 5 bases from V and 1 base from J, with 11 bases between. Germline CDR1 MGHDK, CDR2 SYGVNS. CDR3: CASSRTAQNTEAFF. The CDR3, as DNA: TGTGCCAGCAGTAGGACAGCCCAGAACACTGAAGCTTTCTTT. Full variable domain (outside the CDR3, taken from reference TRBV25-1 and TRBJ1-1): EADIYQTPRYLVIGTGKKITLECSQTMGHDKMYWYQQDPGMELHLIHYSYGVNSTEKGDLSSESTVSRIRTEHFPLTLESARPSHTSQYLCASSRTAQNTEAFFGQGTRLTVV.

The chain uses TRBV5-1 and TRBJ1-1; 11 bases map to TRBD1. The CDR3 has 14 residues. With V trimmed by 4 bases and J by 3 bases, 2 bases remained unmatched. The germline V gene encodes CDR1 SGHRS and CDR2 YFSETQ. CDR3: CASSTGQGDTEAFF. In nucleotides, the CDR3 is TGCGCCAGCAGCACGGGACAGGGGGACACTGAAGCTTTCTTT.